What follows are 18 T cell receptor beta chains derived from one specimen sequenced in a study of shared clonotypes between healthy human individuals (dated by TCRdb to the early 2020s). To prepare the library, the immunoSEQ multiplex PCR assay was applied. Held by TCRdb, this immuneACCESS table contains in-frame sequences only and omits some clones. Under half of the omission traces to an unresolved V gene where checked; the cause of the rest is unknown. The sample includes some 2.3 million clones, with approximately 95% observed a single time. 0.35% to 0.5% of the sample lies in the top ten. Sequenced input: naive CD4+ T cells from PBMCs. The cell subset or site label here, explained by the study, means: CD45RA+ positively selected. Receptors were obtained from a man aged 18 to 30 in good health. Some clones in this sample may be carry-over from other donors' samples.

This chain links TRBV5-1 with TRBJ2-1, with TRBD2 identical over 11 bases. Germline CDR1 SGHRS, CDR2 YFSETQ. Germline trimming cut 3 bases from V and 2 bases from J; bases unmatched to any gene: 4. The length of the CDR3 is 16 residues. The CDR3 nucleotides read TGCGCCAGCAGCTCTGGACTAGCGGGCACCTACAATGAGCAGTTCTTC. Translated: CASSSGLAGTYNEQFF. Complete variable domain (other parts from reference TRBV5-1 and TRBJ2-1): KAGVTQTPRYLIKTRGQQVTLSCSPISGHRSVSWYQQTPGQGLQFLFEYFSETQRNKGNFPGRFSGRQFSNSRSEMNVSTLELGDSALYLCASSSGLAGTYNEQFFGPGTRLTVL.

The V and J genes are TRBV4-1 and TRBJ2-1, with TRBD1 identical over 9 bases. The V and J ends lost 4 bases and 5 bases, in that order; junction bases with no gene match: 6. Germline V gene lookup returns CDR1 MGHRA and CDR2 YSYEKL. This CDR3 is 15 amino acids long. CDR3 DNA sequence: TGCGCCAGCAGCCGAGGGACAGGGAGGGACAATGAGCAGTTCTTC. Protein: CASSRGTGRDNEQFF.

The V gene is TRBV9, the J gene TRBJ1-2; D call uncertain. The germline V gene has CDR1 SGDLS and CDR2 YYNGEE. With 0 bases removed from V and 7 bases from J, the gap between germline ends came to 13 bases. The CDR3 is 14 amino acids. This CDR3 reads CASSVGPSEGGYTF. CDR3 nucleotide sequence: TGTGCCAGCAGCGTAGGACCGAGTGAGGGTGGCTACACCTTC.

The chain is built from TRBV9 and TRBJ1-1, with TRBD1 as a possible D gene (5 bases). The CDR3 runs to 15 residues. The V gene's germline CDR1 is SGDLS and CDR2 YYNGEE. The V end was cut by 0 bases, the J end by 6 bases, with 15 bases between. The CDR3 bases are TGTGCCAGCAGCGTAGATGGTCGCGAAGGGGCTGAAGCTTTCTTT. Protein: CASSVDGREGAEAFF.

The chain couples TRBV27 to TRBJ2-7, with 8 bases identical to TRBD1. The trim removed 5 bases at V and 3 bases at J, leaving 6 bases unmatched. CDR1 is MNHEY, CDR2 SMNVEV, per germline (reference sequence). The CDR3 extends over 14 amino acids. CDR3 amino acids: CASSLYRGFYEQYF. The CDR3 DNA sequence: TGTGCCAGCAGTCTGTACAGGGGGTTCTACGAGCAGTACTTC.

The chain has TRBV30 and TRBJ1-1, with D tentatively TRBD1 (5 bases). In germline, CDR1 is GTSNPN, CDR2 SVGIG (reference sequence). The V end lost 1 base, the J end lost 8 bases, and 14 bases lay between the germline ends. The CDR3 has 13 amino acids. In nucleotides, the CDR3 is TGTGCCTGGAGTGACCAACCCCGGACAGAAGCTTTCTTT. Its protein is CAWSDQPRTEAFF.

Here the CDR3 DNA reads TGTGCCACCACCTATCAAGAGACCCAGTACTTC. This gives the protein CATTYQETQYF. V and J are TRBV2 and TRBJ2-5; D remains unclear. The CDR3 loop spans 11 amino acids. V was trimmed by 10 bases and J by 2 bases, leaving 8 bases between them. Per germline, CDR1 SNHLY and CDR2 FYNNEI.

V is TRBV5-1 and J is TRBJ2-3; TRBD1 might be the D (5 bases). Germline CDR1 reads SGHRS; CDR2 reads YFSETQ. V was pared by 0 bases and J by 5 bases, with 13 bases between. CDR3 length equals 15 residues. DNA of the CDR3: TGCGCCAGCAGCTTGGTGGGGCAGGGCGGAGATACGCAGTATTTT. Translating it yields CASSLVGQGGDTQYF.

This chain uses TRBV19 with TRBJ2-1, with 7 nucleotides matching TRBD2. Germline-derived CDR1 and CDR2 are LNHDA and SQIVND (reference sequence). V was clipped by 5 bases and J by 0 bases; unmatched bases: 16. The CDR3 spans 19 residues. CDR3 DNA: TGTGCCAGTAGTTCAGGACTAGTCCGCCTCCGGAGCTCCTACAATGAGCAGTTCTTC. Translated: CASSSGLVRLRSSYNEQFF.

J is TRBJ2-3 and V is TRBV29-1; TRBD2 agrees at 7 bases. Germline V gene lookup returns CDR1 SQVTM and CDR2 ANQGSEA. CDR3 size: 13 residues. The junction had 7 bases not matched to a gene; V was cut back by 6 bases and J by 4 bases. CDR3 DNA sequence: TGCAGCGTAAGGACTAGAATCGCAGATACGCAGTATTTT. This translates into CSVRTRIADTQYF.

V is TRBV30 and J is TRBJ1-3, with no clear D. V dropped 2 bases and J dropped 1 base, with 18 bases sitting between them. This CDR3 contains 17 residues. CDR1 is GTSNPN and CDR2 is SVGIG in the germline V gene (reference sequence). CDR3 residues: CAWSPLGWRRSGNTIYF. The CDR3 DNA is TGTGCCTGGAGTCCCCTCGGGTGGAGGCGGTCTGGAAACACCATATATTTT.

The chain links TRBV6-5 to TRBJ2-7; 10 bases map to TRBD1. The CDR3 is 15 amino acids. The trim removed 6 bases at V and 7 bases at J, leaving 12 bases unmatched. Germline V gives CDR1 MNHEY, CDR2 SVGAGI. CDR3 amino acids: CASRPTRQGAGEQYF. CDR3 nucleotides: TGTGCCAGCAGGCCCACCCGACAGGGGGCGGGGGAGCAGTACTTC.

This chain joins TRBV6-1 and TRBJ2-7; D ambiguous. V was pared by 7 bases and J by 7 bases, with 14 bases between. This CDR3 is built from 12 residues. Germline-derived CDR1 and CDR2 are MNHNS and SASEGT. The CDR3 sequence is CASMTLQREQYF. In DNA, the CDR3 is TGTGCCAGCATGACACTCCAACGGGAGCAGTACTTC.

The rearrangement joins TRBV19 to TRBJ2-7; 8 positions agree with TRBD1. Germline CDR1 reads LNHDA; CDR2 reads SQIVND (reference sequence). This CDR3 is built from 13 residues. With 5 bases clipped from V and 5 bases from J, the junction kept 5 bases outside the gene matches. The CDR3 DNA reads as TGTGCCAGTAGTCAGGACAGGGCTGACGAGCAGTACTTC. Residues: CASSQDRADEQYF.

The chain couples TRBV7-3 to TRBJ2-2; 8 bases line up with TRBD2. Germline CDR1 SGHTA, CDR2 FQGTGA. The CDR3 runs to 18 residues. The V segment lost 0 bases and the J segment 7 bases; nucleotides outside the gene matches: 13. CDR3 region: CASSLTLREAQRNGELFF. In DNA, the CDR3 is TGTGCCAGCAGCTTAACCTTGCGGGAGGCTCAACGAAACGGGGAGCTGTTTTTT.

DNA of the CDR3: TGTGCCAGCAGCCAAACCCGCGGAGATACGCAGTATTTT. It is translated as CASSQTRGDTQYF. The rearrangement links TRBV7-3 to TRBJ2-3; no definite D call. The germline V and J ends were trimmed by 5 bases and 5 bases, with 11 bases remaining between them. This CDR3 contains 13 residues. Germline V gives CDR1 SGHTA, CDR2 FQGTGA.

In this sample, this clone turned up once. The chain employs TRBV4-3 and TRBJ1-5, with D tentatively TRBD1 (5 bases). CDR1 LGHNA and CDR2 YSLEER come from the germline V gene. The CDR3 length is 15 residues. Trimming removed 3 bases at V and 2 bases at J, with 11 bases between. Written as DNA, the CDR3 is TGCGCCAGCAGCCAGAGGCAAGGGGGCAATCAGCCCCAGCATTTT. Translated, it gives CASSQRQGGNQPQHF.

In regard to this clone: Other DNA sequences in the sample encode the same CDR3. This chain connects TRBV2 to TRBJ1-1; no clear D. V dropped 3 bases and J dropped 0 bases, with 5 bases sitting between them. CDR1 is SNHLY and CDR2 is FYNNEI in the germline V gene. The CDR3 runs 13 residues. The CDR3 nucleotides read TGTGCCAGCAGTGATAACATGAACACTGAAGCTTTCTTT. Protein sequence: CASSDNMNTEAFF.